This entry lists 9 T cell receptor beta chains sequenced from one sample in a study of blood T cell repertoires in COVID-19. The repertoire was sequenced with immunoSEQ multiplex PCR; TCRdb's copy has only in-frame clones and lacks some. The table lists 100,000 to 120,000 clones, less than 75% of them singletons. Sequenced material: peripheral blood. These receptors came from a woman aged 60 to 75 with acute or convalescent COVID-19.

A few counts support this clone. This chain connects TRBV30 to TRBJ2-6; D is possibly TRBD1 (6 bases). The V and J ends lost 2 bases and 2 bases respectively, with 16 bases between them. Germline lookup yields CDR1 GTSNPN and CDR2 SVGIG (reference sequence). CDR3 length: 17 amino acids. CDR3 sequence: CAWSYTGPFAGANVLTF. The CDR3 coding sequence is TGTGCCTGGAGTTACACAGGGCCCTTCGCTGGGGCCAACGTCCTGACTTTC.

The chain has TRBV6-5 and TRBJ1-5; D is ambiguous. The V and J ends lost 4 bases and 2 bases respectively, with 12 bases between them. CDR1 and CDR2 (germline): MNHEY, SVGAGI. This CDR3 region has 15 residues. The CDR3 loop is CASSSTAFGNQPQHF. The DNA of the CDR3 is TGTGCCAGCAGTTCTACCGCATTTGGCAATCAGCCCCAGCATTTT.

This clone was picked up one time. The chain is built from TRBV3-1 (or the pseudogene TRBV3-2) and TRBJ2-1; D is unresolved. This CDR3 spans 13 amino acids. The V gene lost 1 base and the J gene lost 10 bases, with 11 bases spanning the gap. CDR1 is LGHDT and CDR2 is YNNKEL in the germline V gene (reference sequence). The CDR3 spells CASSQGAVVEQFF. DNA for the CDR3: TGTGCCAGCAGCCAAGGGGCTGTTGTCGAGCAGTTCTTC.

The table lists this clone with a count of one. This sequence joins TRBV3-1 (or the pseudogene TRBV3-2) and TRBJ1-1, with 7 positions matching TRBD1. Germline trimming cut 2 bases from V and 5 bases from J; bases unmatched to any gene: 8. Germline V gene data show CDR1 as LGHDT and CDR2 as YNNKEL (reference sequence). This CDR3 has 15 amino acids. In nucleotides, the CDR3 is TGTGCCAGCAGCCAAAGTAGACAGGGTCGAACTGAAGCTTTCTTT. Translation: CASSQSRQGRTEAFF.

This chain uses TRBV7-7 with TRBJ2-2; 8 nucleotides line up with TRBD1. The junction had 11 bases not matched to a gene; V was cut back by 10 bases and J by 7 bases. CDR1 is SSHAT and CDR2 is FNYEAQ in the germline V gene (reference sequence). The CDR3 is made up of 14 amino acids. This chain's CDR3 is CATRPTGVIGELFF. For the CDR3, the DNA is TGTGCCACCCGACCGACAGGGGTGATCGGGGAGCTGTTTTTT.

CDR3 bases: TGTGCCAGCAGCGTGGGACAGGGGAACACCGGGGAGCTGTTTTTT. It translates to CASSVGQGNTGELFF. The chain carries TRBV9 and TRBJ2-2, with 9 bases that match TRBD1. CDR3 length: 15 residues. Germline lookup yields CDR1 SGDLS and CDR2 YYNGEE. J gave up 1 base and V 2 bases, and 0 bases lay outside the gene matches.

J is TRBJ1-2 and V is TRBV6-5; D gene uncertain. V was pared by 6 bases and J by 4 bases, with 15 bases between. Looked up from germline, CDR1 is MNHEY and CDR2 is SVGAGI. The CDR3 is 14 residues long. The CDR3 DNA reads TGTGCCAGCAGCCAGATAGTTGGGAGCTATGGCTACACCTTC. Protein: CASSQIVGSYGYTF.

The chain is built from TRBV28 and TRBJ1-2, with 7 bases identical to TRBD1. The CDR3 consists of 15 residues. The germline V gene encodes CDR1 MDHEN and CDR2 SYDVKM. Trimming removed 6 bases from V and 4 bases from J; junction bases left unmatched: 11. The CDR3 here is CASRLGQAYFYGYTF. The DNA of the CDR3 is TGTGCCAGCAGACTTGGACAGGCTTACTTCTATGGCTACACCTTC.

V is TRBV24-1 and J is TRBJ1-2; no definite D call. This CDR3 is built from 11 residues. The V gene lost 4 bases and the J gene lost 7 bases, with 6 bases spanning the gap. Germline CDR1 is KGHDR and CDR2 is SFDVKD. CDR3 sequence reads: CATSESGGYTF. The CDR3 coding sequence is TGTGCCACCAGTGAGTCGGGTGGCTACACCTTC.